The next 24 T cell receptor beta chains were all read from a single sample in a study of PD-1 blockade in classical Hodgkin lymphoma. TCRdb keeps only in-frame clones here, not all; method: immunoSEQ multiplex PCR. The sample gives just under 20,000 clones, around 90% of which show up once; approximately 4.5% is in the top ten. The time point is: cycle 4 day 1 (C4D1), after five to seven weeks of nivolumab. Every patient had relapsed following autologous stem cell transplantation, and cohorts differed in brentuximab vedotin exposure. Thawed PBMCs were the source of CD8+ T cells, obtained through magnetic negative selection. The sample here was CD8+ T cells from blood, taken before the fourth cycle of nivolumab. Source of these receptors: a human donor with classical Hodgkin lymphoma.

The rearrangement links TRBV20-1 to TRBJ1-2; no firm D call. Per germline, CDR1 DFQATT and CDR2 SNEGSKA (reference sequence). The CDR3 runs 10 residues. V lost 6 bases and J lost 5, with 7 bases in between. CDR3 in amino acids: CSAITYGYTF. CDR3 sequence (DNA): TGCAGTGCAATAACATATGGCTACACCTTC.

V gene TRBV6-5 combines with J gene TRBJ2-5; D not resolved. The CDR3 sequence is 12 residues long. The germline gives CDR1 MNHEY, CDR2 SVGAGI. Trimming took 8 bases from V and 3 from J, leaving 10 bases between them. CDR3 DNA: TGTGCCAGCGGTAACAGTGAAGAGACCCAGTACTTC. Protein: CASGNSEETQYF.

The genes are TRBV7-9 and TRBJ2-1, with TRBD2 identical over 9 bases. The CDR3 has 16 amino acids. CDR1 and CDR2 (germline): SEHNR, FQNEAQ (reference sequence). V gave up 4 bases and J gave up 6 bases; unmatched junction bases: 10. The CDR3 reads CASSSALAGGPNEQFF. The CDR3 nucleotides are TGTGCCAGCAGCTCGGCACTAGCGGGTGGCCCCAATGAGCAGTTCTTC.

V usage is TRBV7-9 and J usage is TRBJ1-2; a possible D gene is TRBD1 (6 bases). The CDR3 contains 15 residues. Germline V gives CDR1 SEHNR, CDR2 FQNEAQ (reference sequence). V gave up 4 bases and J gave up 3 bases, with 15 bases separating them. CDR3 in amino acids: CASSSVKGDHYGYTF. DNA of the CDR3: TGTGCCAGCAGCTCCGTTAAGGGGGATCACTATGGCTACACCTTC. Filled out from reference TRBV7-9 and TRBJ1-2, the complete variable domain reads DTGVSQNPRHKITKRGQNVTFRCDPISEHNRLYWYRQTLGQGPEFLTYFQNEAQLEKSRLLSDRFSAERPKGSFSTLEIQRTEQGDSAMYLCASSSVKGDHYGYTFGSGTRLTVV.

The CDR3 here is CASRPGQGAYGAKNIQYF. CDR3 coding DNA: TGTGCCAGCAGACCGGGACAGGGGGCTTACGGGGCCAAAAACATTCAGTACTTC. The J gene is TRBJ2-4, the V gene TRBV2, with 12 positions matching TRBD1. CDR1 and CDR2 (germline): SNHLY, FYNNEI. With V trimmed by 6 bases and J by 1 base, 10 bases remained unmatched. The CDR3 loop spans 18 amino acids.

V is TRBV7-8 and J is TRBJ2-5; TRBD1 might be the D (5 bases). Trimming took off 6 bases at V and 3 bases at J, with 20 bases between the two ends. The CDR3 runs 16 residues. Germline V gives CDR1 SGHVS, CDR2 FQNEAQ. The CDR3: CASRQRGGRLEETQYF. In nucleotides, the CDR3 is TGTGCCAGCAGGCAAAGGGGCGGCCGTCTTGAAGAGACCCAGTACTTC.

The chain uses TRBV7-9 and TRBJ1-1; D is unclear. Deletions cut 6 bases from V and 5 bases from J, with 10 bases between. Germline CDR1 reads SEHNR; CDR2 reads FQNEAQ (reference sequence). The CDR3 contains 12 residues. The CDR3 sequence: CASSRGGTEAFF. Written as DNA, the CDR3 is TGTGCCAGCAGTCGAGGTGGGACTGAAGCTTTCTTT.

The rearrangement joins TRBV27 to TRBJ2-1, with no clear D. The CDR3 has 11 residues. The germline CDR1 and CDR2 sequences are MNHEY and SMNVEV (reference sequence). V lost 3 bases and J lost 9, with 6 bases in between. The CDR3 is CASSLGSEQFF. CDR3 DNA sequence: TGTGCCAGCAGTTTGGGAAGTGAGCAGTTCTTC.

V usage is TRBV6-1 and J usage is TRBJ1-1, with 7 bases lining up with TRBD1. Germline CDR1 is MNHNS and CDR2 is SASEGT. V shed 6 bases and J 5 bases; nucleotides not matched to a gene: 9. This CDR3 is 14 amino acids long. CDR3 DNA: TGTGCCAGCAGCCAGACAGGGCTGGGGACTGAAGCTTTCTTT. Its translation is CASSQTGLGTEAFF.

The rearrangement links TRBV9 to TRBJ2-3; 7 bases are a match to TRBD2. This CDR3 contains 16 residues. The junction had 6 bases not matched to a gene; V was cut back by 0 bases and J by 2 bases. CDR1 is SGDLS and CDR2 is YYNGEE in the germline V gene. The CDR3 coding sequence is TGTGCCAGCAGCGTAGTTGCGGGAGCCGCCACAGATACGCAGTATTTT. It is translated as CASSVVAGAATDTQYF.

The V and J genes are TRBV11-1 and TRBJ2-1, with 7 bases matching TRBD2. Unmatched junction bases numbered 4, after V lost 5 bases and J lost 0 bases. Per germline, CDR1 SGHAT and CDR2 FQDESV (reference sequence). The CDR3 runs to 15 residues. Written as DNA, the CDR3 is TGTGCCAGCAGCCGAGCGGGGAGCTCCTACAATGAGCAGTTCTTC. Translated: CASSRAGSSYNEQFF.

The chain uses TRBV11-2 and TRBJ2-1; D not resolved. The CDR3 spans 15 residues. Germline CDR1 SGHAT, CDR2 FQNNGV. Trimming cost V 1 base and J 4 bases, with 11 bases left between them. The CDR3 nucleotides are TGTGCCAGCAGCTTAGGGGCGGTTAAGTACAATGAGCAGTTCTTC. Encoded protein: CASSLGAVKYNEQFF.

This chain uses TRBV4-1 with TRBJ2-7; TRBD2 agrees at 12 bases. Germline CDR1 reads MGHRA; CDR2 reads YSYEKL. CDR3 length: 18 residues. V lost 1 base, J lost 0 bases, and 7 bases stayed unmatched. CDR3 sequence (DNA): TGCGCCAGCAGCCAAGGGACTAGCGGGACTAAGAGCTCCTACGAGCAGTACTTC. Protein product: CASSQGTSGTKSSYEQYF.

V usage is TRBV27 and J usage is TRBJ2-1, with a tentative D call TRBD2 (6 bases). From germline, CDR1 is MNHEY and CDR2 SMNVEV (reference sequence). The ends were cut back, 5 bases at V and 9 bases at J, with 26 bases in the middle. The CDR3 contains 17 residues. The DNA of the CDR3 is TGTGCCAGCAGTATCCCGATGATTGGTAGCGGTAGGGGTGAGCAGTTCTTC. Protein: CASSIPMIGSGRGEQFF.

The chain has TRBV28 and TRBJ2-7, with TRBD2 matching over 11 bases. The CDR3 spans 20 residues. V was clipped by 2 bases and J by 3 bases; unmatched bases: 18. The germline V gene encodes CDR1 MDHEN and CDR2 SYDVKM. CDR3 residues: CASSLPPGLAAPKYNYEQYF. CDR3 bases: TGTGCCAGCAGTTTACCGCCGGGACTAGCGGCTCCGAAATACAACTACGAGCAGTACTTC. Looking up the rest from reference TRBV28 and TRBJ2-7 gives the full variable domain: DVKVTQSSRYLVKRTGEKVFLECVQDMDHENMFWYRQDPGLGLRLIYFSYDVKMKEKGDIPEGYSVSREKKERFSLILESASTNQTSMYLCASSLPPGLAAPKYNYEQYFGPGTRLTVT.

The V gene is TRBV6-6, the J gene TRBJ2-7, with 7 bases lining up with TRBD1. The CDR3 has 16 amino acids. CDR1 MNHNY and CDR2 SVGAGI come from the germline V gene (reference sequence). J lost 4 bases, V lost 2 bases, and 11 bases had no gene match. The CDR3 here is CASSYRRDRVTYEQYF. CDR3 nucleotides: TGTGCCAGCAGTTACCGGCGAGACAGGGTAACGTACGAGCAGTACTTC.

The genes are TRBV6-6 and TRBJ2-5; D gene unclear. CDR3 size: 16 residues. Deletions cut 1 base from V and 1 base from J, with 13 bases between. CDR1 MNHNY and CDR2 SVGAGI come from the germline V gene (reference sequence). In DNA, the CDR3 is TGTGCCAGCAGTTACTGGTTCTACGAGTCCCAAGAGACCCAGTACTTC. Residues: CASSYWFYESQETQYF.

The chain links TRBV5-6 to TRBJ1-1, with 7 bases identical to TRBD1. V shed 2 bases and J 3 bases; nucleotides not matched to a gene: 10. The V gene's germline CDR1 is SGHDT and CDR2 YYEEEE. This CDR3 spans 16 amino acids. In DNA form, the CDR3 reads TGTGCCAGCAGCTTTGACAGGGTAATTTGGGACACTGAAGCTTTCTTT. Its translation: CASSFDRVIWDTEAFF.

A few counts support this clone. V and J are TRBV29-1 and TRBJ2-5; 8 bases fit TRBD1. Germline V gene data show CDR1 as SQVTM and CDR2 as ANQGSEA. J lost 8 bases, V lost 6 bases, and 11 bases had no gene match. The CDR3 sequence is 13 residues long. CDR3 in DNA: TGCAGCGTCCGGACAGGGCTAAGAGAAACCCAGTACTTC. This sequence encodes CSVRTGLRETQYF.

There are a few counts of this clone. The chain carries TRBV7-9 and TRBJ1-1; D gene ambiguous. The CDR3 totals 13 residues. From germline, CDR1 is SEHNR and CDR2 FQNEAQ (reference sequence). V dropped 5 bases and J dropped 1 base, with 8 bases sitting between them. In DNA form, the CDR3 reads TGTGCCAGCAGCGCCCCGGGGAACACTGAAGCTTTCTTT. Its translation: CASSAPGNTEAFF.

For this clone: The junction and the germline gene differ at one end; a read error may be behind it. J is TRBJ2-6 and V is TRBV27; D gene ambiguous. Per germline, CDR1 MNHEY and CDR2 SMNVEV (reference sequence). There are 14 residues in the CDR3. CDR3 region: CASSWGSGANVLTF. CDR3 nucleotide sequence: TGTGCCAGTAGTTGGGGCTCTGGGGCCAACGTCCTGACTTTC.

This clone was counted once. J is TRBJ2-5 and V is TRBV15; D possibly uses TRBD1 or TRBD2 (5 bases each). Per the germline V gene, CDR1 is LNHNV and CDR2 is YYDKDF (reference sequence). The V end lost 0 bases, the J end lost 5 bases, and 13 bases lay between the germline ends. The length of the CDR3 is 15 residues. The CDR3 region is CATSRETARVETQYF. In DNA, the CDR3 is TGTGCCACCAGCAGAGAGACAGCGAGGGTTGAGACCCAGTACTTC.

The genes are TRBV11-2 and TRBJ2-3, with 11 bases fitting TRBD2. The ends lost 6 bases at V and 3 bases at J; junction bases unmatched: 5. Germline V gene data show CDR1 as SGHAT and CDR2 as FQNNGV. CDR3 size: 15 residues. The CDR3 spells CASSTTSGTTDTQYF. The CDR3 DNA reads as TGTGCCAGCAGTACGACTAGCGGGACGACAGATACGCAGTATTTT.

The chain combines TRBV27 with TRBJ2-3; 14 bases fit TRBD2. Germline CDR1 MNHEY, CDR2 SMNVEV (reference sequence). The CDR3 sequence is 15 residues long. The V gene end was trimmed by 10 bases and the J gene end by 5 bases; junction bases not matched to a gene: 8. The DNA of the CDR3 is TGTGCCACCTCGGGACTAGCGGGAGCTGTAGATACGCAGTATTTT. Translating it yields CATSGLAGAVDTQYF.